This TCR beta chain was sequenced during a study of blood T cell repertoires in COVID-19. The overall study: Acute and convalescent COVID-19 samples came from the United States, Italy and Spain. Sources were T cells, B-cell-depleted T cells, or PBMCs; the material itself was cDNA or gDNA.

Trimming cost V 2 bases and J 4 bases; bases outside gene matches: 2. This CDR3 is 16 amino acids long. Germline CDR1 LNHDA, CDR2 SQIVND (reference sequence). In the study's own analysis: Amplifying reference gene primers gave estimates of nucleated cell counts. Assay: immunoSEQ multiplex PCR; the TCRdb copy retains only in-frame clones and omits some. Clonal size and the V and J genes are those of that table, whereas D and trimming came from the DNA. In the table there are roughly 150,000 clones, approximately 87% of which are singletons. This TCR derives from a human donor in a cohort sampled during active COVID-19. Sequenced material: peripheral blood. This sequence joins TRBV19 and TRBJ2-2, with 12 bases matching TRBD2. The CDR3 nucleotides read TGTGCCAGTAGTATACGGGGACTAGCGGGCACCGGGGAGCTGTTTTTT. Protein sequence: CASSIRGLAGTGELFF. Supplemented by reference TRBV19 and TRBJ2-2, the full variable domain reads DGGITQSPKYLFRKEGQNVTLSCEQNLNHDAMYWYRQDPGQGLRLIYYSQIVNDFQKGDIAEGYSVSREKKESFPLTVTSAQKNPTAFYLCASSIRGLAGTGELFFGEGSRLTVL.